This entry lists 10 T cell receptor beta chains sequenced from one sample in a study of early stage breast cancer tumors. Generated by immunoSEQ multiplex PCR, the TCRdb table keeps only in-frame clones and is missing some. The sample consists of around 51,000 clones, 78% of them appearing once. The sample was blood. The origin of the receptors is a person aged 35-55 years with breast cancer.

The count of this clone is one. CDR3 DNA sequence: TGTGCCAGCAGCAAAGGGGTTGGCTACACCTTC. Amino acid sequence: CASSKGVGYTF. The chain uses TRBV21-1 and TRBJ1-2. TRBV21-1 represents a pseudogene. This CDR3 region has 11 residues.

This rearrangement joins TRBV6-5 to TRBJ2-1; D gene unclear. Germline loops: CDR1 MNHEY, CDR2 SVGAGI. Between the trimmed V and J ends, which lost 0 bases and 0 bases, there was a span of 6 bases. The CDR3 is 15 residues long. CDR3 in DNA: TGTGCCAGCAGTTACTCGGGCGTCTCCTACAATGAGCAGTTCTTC. As protein: CASSYSGVSYNEQFF.

The V and J genes are TRBV4-1 and TRBJ2-2; either TRBD1 or TRBD2 may fit D (5 bases each). The CDR3 consists of 12 residues. Trimming cost V 1 base and J 12 bases, with 9 bases left between them. CDR1 is MGHRA, CDR2 YSYEKL, per germline. The CDR3 is CASSQAPGQLFF. CDR3 coding DNA: TGCGCCAGCAGCCAAGCCCCGGGACAGCTGTTTTTT.

The chain employs TRBV4-1 and TRBJ2-2; D is undetermined. Germline V CDR1 and CDR2: MGHRA, YSYEKL. The CDR3 covers 13 residues. V was cut by 4 bases and J by 5 bases, with 8 bases left in between. For the CDR3, the DNA is TGCGCCAGCAGCCTCATAATAACCGGGGAGCTGTTTTTT. It yields the protein CASSLIITGELFF.

The chain carries TRBV18 and TRBJ1-5; tentatively, D is TRBD1 (5 bases). V was clipped by 2 bases and J by 3 bases, with 14 bases between them. Germline CDR1 is KGHSH and CDR2 is LQKENI. CDR3 length equals 16 residues. The DNA for the CDR3 is TGTGCCAGCTCACCAATGGGGCAACCCGACAATCAGCCCCAGCATTTT. It yields the protein CASSPMGQPDNQPQHF.

The chain has TRBV5-1 and TRBJ1-1, with D tentatively TRBD1 (6 bases). CDR3 size: 15 residues. Germline CDR1 and CDR2: SGHRS and YFSETQ. The V end lost 4 bases, the J end lost 6 bases, and 19 bases lay between the germline ends. CDR3: CASSPWTASNSEAFF. In DNA form, the CDR3 reads TGCGCCAGCAGCCCGTGGACAGCATCAAATTCTGAAGCTTTCTTT.

This chain joins TRBV7-9 and TRBJ2-7; D is perhaps TRBD2 (5 bases). CDR3 size: 13 residues. Germline V gene lookup returns CDR1 SEHNR and CDR2 FQNEAQ (reference sequence). Between the trimmed V and J ends, which lost 8 bases and 5 bases, there was a span of 16 bases. The CDR3 DNA reads TGTGCCAGCGGCGGACGAGGGCTTAACGAGCAGTACTTC. It codes for CASGGRGLNEQYF.

The chain carries TRBV7-9 and TRBJ1-2; D is undetermined. This CDR3 spans 12 amino acids. From germline, CDR1 is SEHNR and CDR2 FQNEAQ (reference sequence). The ends were cut back, 7 bases at V and 5 bases at J, with 11 bases in the middle. Here the CDR3 reads CASNRDGYGYTF. The CDR3 nucleotides read TGTGCCAGCAATAGGGATGGGTATGGCTACACCTTC.

The chain joins TRBV4-1 to TRBJ1-5; 7 positions agree with TRBD1. The CDR3 spans 16 residues. The germline CDR1 and CDR2 sequences are MGHRA and YSYEKL. Germline trimming cut 0 bases from V and 4 bases from J; bases unmatched to any gene: 6. CDR3 loop: CASSQETTGRNQPQHF. CDR3 in DNA: TGCGCCAGCAGCCAAGAAACGACAGGGCGTAATCAGCCCCAGCATTTT.

This clone is a singleton in its sample. The chain couples TRBV6-1 to TRBJ2-5; 9 positions agree with TRBD1. CDR3 length equals 11 residues. Germline V gives CDR1 MNHNS, CDR2 SASEGT. Trimming removed 11 bases from V and 5 bases from J; junction bases left unmatched: 3. In nucleotides, the CDR3 is TGTGCCGGACAGGGGCGGGAGACCCAGTACTTC. It codes for CAGQGRETQYF.